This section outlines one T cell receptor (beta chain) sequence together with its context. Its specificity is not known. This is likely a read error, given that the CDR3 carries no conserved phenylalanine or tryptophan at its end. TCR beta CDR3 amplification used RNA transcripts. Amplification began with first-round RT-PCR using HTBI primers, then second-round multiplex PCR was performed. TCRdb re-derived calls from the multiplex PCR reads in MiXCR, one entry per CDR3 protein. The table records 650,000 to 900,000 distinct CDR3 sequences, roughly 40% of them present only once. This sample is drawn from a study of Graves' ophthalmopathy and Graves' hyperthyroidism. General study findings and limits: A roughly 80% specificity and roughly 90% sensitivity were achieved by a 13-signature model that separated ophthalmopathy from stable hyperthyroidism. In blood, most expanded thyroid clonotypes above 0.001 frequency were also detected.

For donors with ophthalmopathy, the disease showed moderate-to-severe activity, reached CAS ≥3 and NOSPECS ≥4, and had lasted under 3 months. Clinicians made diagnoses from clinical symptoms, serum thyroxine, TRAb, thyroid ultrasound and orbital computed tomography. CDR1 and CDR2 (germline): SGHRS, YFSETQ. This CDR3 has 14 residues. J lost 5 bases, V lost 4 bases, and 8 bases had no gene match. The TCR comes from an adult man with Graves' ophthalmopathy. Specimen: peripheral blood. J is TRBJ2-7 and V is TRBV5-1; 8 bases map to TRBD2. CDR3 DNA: TGCGCCAGCAGCCTGCAAGCGGGAGACCACGAGCAGTACTCC. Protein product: CASSLQAGDHEQYS.